The sequence of this T cell receptor beta chain was determined in a study of Ad26.COV2.S vaccination and SARS-CoV-2 variants. Across the study: Intramuscular Ad26.COV2.S at 5x10^10 or 1x10^11 viral particles.

This table comes from immunoSEQ multiplex PCR, and its TCRdb copy is limited to in-frame clones, with some not included. The sample holds 380,000 or so clones; 83% are singletons and the top ten take approximately 7.8%. Trimming took 11 bases from V and 7 from J, leaving 24 bases between them. The CDR3 is made up of 15 amino acids. Per the germline V gene, CDR1 is MGHRA and CDR2 is YSYEKL. Treatment denoted: roughly 20 received Ad26.COV2.S at low or high dose, single or two shots; 5 received placebo; per-sample allocation not given. Following the first vaccine or placebo injection, samples were taken on day 63.

The sequence derives from a person aged 18-65 years who received the Ad26.COV2.S COVID-19 vaccine or a placebo. The material sequenced was peripheral blood, taken in a trial of Ad26.COV2.S vaccine versus placebo. J is TRBJ1-5 and V is TRBV4-1; TRBD1 might be the D (6 bases). Here the CDR3 reads CAPSQDRGPWQPQHF. DNA for the CDR3: TGCGCCCCCAGCCAAGACCGGGGGCCGTGGCAGCCCCAGCATTTT.